This entry lists 23 T cell receptor beta chains sequenced from one sample in a study of T cell responses to AZD1222 COVID-19 vaccine (dated by TCRdb to the early 2020s). This sample's time point label indicates: baseline before first vaccination. Libraries came from the immunoSEQ multiplex PCR assay. Not all clones reach the TCRdb copy of this immuneACCESS table, which keeps in-frame sequences only. Checked studies attribute under half of the gap to unresolved V genes and leave the rest unexplained. The sample contains over 100,000 clones, 85% to 95% of them found a single time. The ten largest clones represent around 7% of the sample. The source material was peripheral blood, sampled on day 0 of AZD1222 vaccination. The receptors were gathered from an adult in good health.

The V gene is TRBV4-3, the J gene TRBJ2-1, with D possibly being TRBD1 (5 bases). The V end lost 0 bases, the J end lost 6 bases, and 18 bases lay between the germline ends. The CDR3 has 17 residues. Germline assignment: CDR1 LGHNA and CDR2 YSLEER. CDR3 loop: CASSQDPRQGFPNEQFF. The CDR3 DNA is TGCGCCAGCAGCCAAGATCCCCGGCAGGGATTCCCCAATGAGCAGTTCTTC.

The rearrangement joins TRBV19 to TRBJ2-1, with D hard to call. Looked up from germline, CDR1 is LNHDA and CDR2 is SQIVND (reference sequence). The CDR3 contains 17 residues. Trimming stripped 0 bases from V and 6 bases from J, with 18 bases between. CDR3 nucleotides: TGTGCCAGTAGTATAGATCCCCGGGCGAGTCTGGGCAATGAGCAGTTCTTC. It yields the protein CASSIDPRASLGNEQFF.

CDR3 loop: CASSPVGTSSKNIQYF. Written as DNA, the CDR3 is TGTGCCAGCTCACCGGTGGGAACTTCGTCCAAAAACATTCAGTACTTC. The chain carries TRBV18 and TRBJ2-4; unclear D gene. CDR1 and CDR2 (germline): KGHSH, LQKENI. The V end was cut by 3 bases, the J end by 2 bases, with 14 bases between. There are 16 residues in the CDR3.

The chain uses TRBV30 and TRBJ2-3; possible D gene TRBD1, 6 bases. The CDR3 is 15 residues long. The germline CDR1 and CDR2 sequences are GTSNPN and SVGIG (reference sequence). Between the trimmed V and J ends, which lost 2 bases and 4 bases, there was a span of 16 bases. The CDR3 region has the DNA TGTGCCTGGAGTCCAACCCGGACAGACGCAGATACGCAGTATTTT. Amino acid sequence: CAWSPTRTDADTQYF.

The V and J genes are TRBV19 and TRBJ1-2; D call uncertain. CDR3 length: 13 residues. Trimming removed 3 bases from V and 6 bases from J, with 11 bases in between. Germline assignment: CDR1 LNHDA and CDR2 SQIVND (reference sequence). CDR3 DNA sequence: TGTGCCAGTAGTATCGCAGTGGCGGATGGCTACACCTTC. This sequence encodes CASSIAVADGYTF.

The chain joins TRBV6-5 to TRBJ2-7; D is tentatively TRBD1 or TRBD2 (5 bases each). This CDR3 comprises 14 residues. Germline CDR1 reads MNHEY; CDR2 reads SVGAGI. Trimming removed 2 bases at V and 5 bases at J, with 13 bases between. CDR3 nucleotides: TGTGCCAGCAGTTACGGGGCAGGGAGCGACGAGCAGTACTTC. This translates into CASSYGAGSDEQYF.

The chain is built from TRBV4-2 and TRBJ2-4, with D tentatively TRBD1 (6 bases). The germline CDR1 and CDR2 sequences are LGHNA and YNFKEQ. The CDR3 runs to 12 residues. Trimming took off 0 bases at V and 9 bases at J, with 6 bases between the two ends. CDR3 DNA sequence: TGTGCCAGCAGCCAAGAGGGGGCCATTCAGTACTTC. Translating gives CASSQEGAIQYF.

The chain carries TRBV19 and TRBJ2-1; TRBD2 matches at 8 bases. This CDR3 comprises 14 residues. The V gene end was trimmed by 6 bases and the J gene end by 7 bases; junction bases not matched to a gene: 8. Germline lookup yields CDR1 LNHDA and CDR2 SQIVND (reference sequence). The CDR3 DNA is TGTGCCAGTAGAGAAAGCGGGGGAGTGAATGAGCAGTTCTTC. It specifies CASRESGGVNEQFF.

This sequence joins TRBV2 and TRBJ2-3; TRBD1 matches at 7 bases. The V and J ends lost 7 bases and 0 bases, in that order; junction bases with no gene match: 4. Germline V lookup: CDR1 SNHLY, CDR2 FYNNEI. The CDR3 spans 14 residues. The CDR3 sequence is CASTGQVSTDTQYF. The CDR3 nucleotides read TGTGCCAGCACCGGACAGGTTAGCACAGATACGCAGTATTTT.

This chain links TRBV3-1 (or the pseudogene TRBV3-2) with TRBJ2-4; the D is unclear. The CDR3 totals 15 residues. Trimming stripped 6 bases from V and 3 bases from J, with 15 bases between. The germline V gene has CDR1 LGHDT and CDR2 YNNKEL (reference sequence). The CDR3 DNA sequence: TGTGCCAGCAGTCTGACTGAGAGAGACAAAAACATTCAGTACTTC. Its translation is CASSLTERDKNIQYF.

V is TRBV2 and J is TRBJ1-6; D unclear. Between the trimmed V and J ends, which lost 8 bases and 3 bases, there was a span of 23 bases. Germline lookup yields CDR1 SNHLY and CDR2 FYNNEI. This CDR3 has 18 residues. The CDR3 loop is CASLRIRSGWNYNSPLHF. CDR3 coding DNA: TGTGCCAGCCTTCGGATCCGATCAGGATGGAACTATAATTCACCCCTCCACTTT.

The J gene is TRBJ1-4, the V gene TRBV4-1; D perhaps matches TRBD1 (5 bases). Germline V CDR1 and CDR2: MGHRA, YSYEKL. CDR3 length: 14 amino acids. Trimming removed 4 bases at V and 4 bases at J, with 10 bases between. The CDR3: CASSPRGSNEKLFF. The CDR3 DNA sequence: TGCGCCAGCAGCCCCCGGGGCAGTAATGAAAAACTGTTTTTT.

CDR3 coding DNA: TGTGCCAGCAGTTTAGGACGCTCCTACGAGCAGTACTTC. Translated, it gives CASSLGRSYEQYF. The gene calls are TRBV12-3 or TRBV12-4 and TRBJ2-7; no clear D. V lost 1 base to trimming and J lost 0 bases, with 4 bases between them. This CDR3 comprises 13 residues.

The table lists this clone with a count of one. The V gene is TRBV7-8, the J gene TRBJ2-2; D gene unclear. Germline assignment: CDR1 SGHVS and CDR2 FQNEAQ. This CDR3 is 17 amino acids long. Trimming left V 2 bases short and J 4 bases short, with 17 bases between. CDR3 loop: CASSLSRTPARTGELFF. The CDR3 DNA follows: TGTGCCAGCAGCTTATCCCGGACCCCCGCCCGCACCGGGGAGCTGTTTTTT. Using reference TRBV7-8 and TRBJ2-2 for the parts outside the CDR3, the full variable domain is GAGVSQSPRYKVAKRGQDVALRCDPISGHVSLFWYQQALGQGPEFLTYFQNEAQLDKSGLPSDRFFAERPEGSVSTLKIQRTQQEDSAVYLCASSLSRTPARTGELFFGEGSRLTVL.

The CDR3 sequence is CASSSRAWGRAFF. In DNA, the CDR3 is TGTGCCAGCAGTTCTCGGGCGTGGGGCCGAGCTTTCTTT. This chain joins TRBV19 and TRBJ1-1; D is possibly TRBD1 (5 bases). CDR1 LNHDA and CDR2 SQIVND come from the germline V gene (reference sequence). This CDR3 has 13 amino acids. V dropped 9 bases and J dropped 10 bases, with 21 bases sitting between them.

This chain uses TRBV5-8 with TRBJ2-4, with D possibly matching TRBD1 (6 bases). Trimming took off 0 bases at V and 9 bases at J, with 13 bases between the two ends. In germline, CDR1 is SGHTS, CDR2 YDEGEE. The CDR3 totals 14 residues. The CDR3 nucleotides read TGTGCCAGCAGCTTGGGGTTAGGGGGTAGCATTCAGTACTTC. It translates to CASSLGLGGSIQYF.

CDR3 nucleotide sequence: TGTGCCAGCAGTGACCCTGGGCTAGCGGTCAATGAGCAGTTCTTC. Translating gives CASSDPGLAVNEQFF. The V call is TRBV6-4, the J call TRBJ2-1; the match to TRBD2 covers 7 bases. With 2 bases clipped from V and 6 bases from J, the junction kept 7 bases outside the gene matches. This CDR3 contains 15 residues. The germline gives CDR1 MRHNA, CDR2 SNTAGT.

This sequence joins TRBV24-1 and TRBJ1-2; weak D call: TRBD1 (6 bases). Deletions cut 3 bases from V and 6 bases from J, with 10 bases between. In germline, CDR1 is KGHDR, CDR2 SFDVKD. The CDR3 length is 13 residues. The CDR3, as DNA: TGTGCCACCAGTGATACGTGGACAGATGGCTACACCTTC. Its translation is CATSDTWTDGYTF.

This sequence joins TRBV2 and TRBJ2-1; possible D gene TRBD1, 6 bases. Germline CDR1 SNHLY, CDR2 FYNNEI. With 6 bases removed from V and 3 bases from J, the gap between germline ends came to 12 bases. This CDR3 has 14 residues. DNA of the CDR3: TGTGCCAGCAGACAAACAGGGATCTACAATGAGCAGTTCTTC. Translating it yields CASRQTGIYNEQFF.

The chain has TRBV7-6 and TRBJ1-6; 9 bases match TRBD1. V gave up 5 bases and J gave up 7 bases; unmatched junction bases: 6. Germline values: CDR1 SGHVS, CDR2 FNYEAQ. The CDR3 has 15 residues. CDR3 loop: CASSPRQGVNSPLHF. DNA of the CDR3: TGTGCCAGCAGCCCCCGACAGGGGGTCAATTCACCCCTCCACTTT.

The chain combines TRBV12-5 with TRBJ1-3, with D perhaps matching TRBD1 (5 bases). The germline gives CDR1 LGHNT, CDR2 FRNRAP. V gave up 1 base and J gave up 0 bases, with 16 bases separating them. The CDR3 is 18 amino acids. The CDR3 DNA reads TGTGCTAGTGGTTTGGCCCTGACAGAAAGCCTCTCTGGAAACACCATATATTTT. This translates into CASGLALTESLSGNTIYF.

V usage is TRBV7-6 and J usage is TRBJ1-1; 10 bases are shared with TRBD1. V shed 3 bases and J 1 base; nucleotides not matched to a gene: 5. There are 16 residues in the CDR3. Germline V lookup: CDR1 SGHVS, CDR2 FNYEAQ. The CDR3 bases are TGTGCCAGCAGCTTGAGACAGGGGGCCGGGAACACTGAAGCTTTCTTT. Protein: CASSLRQGAGNTEAFF.

This clone was seen once. The chain has TRBV5-1 and TRBJ1-4, with 11 bases identical to TRBD1. This CDR3 has 15 amino acids. The V segment lost 2 bases and the J segment 6 bases; nucleotides outside the gene matches: 3. Germline loops: CDR1 SGHRS, CDR2 YFSETQ. This chain's CDR3 is CASSFGDRGDEKLFF. The CDR3, as DNA: TGCGCCAGCAGCTTCGGGGACAGGGGGGATGAAAAACTGTTTTTT.